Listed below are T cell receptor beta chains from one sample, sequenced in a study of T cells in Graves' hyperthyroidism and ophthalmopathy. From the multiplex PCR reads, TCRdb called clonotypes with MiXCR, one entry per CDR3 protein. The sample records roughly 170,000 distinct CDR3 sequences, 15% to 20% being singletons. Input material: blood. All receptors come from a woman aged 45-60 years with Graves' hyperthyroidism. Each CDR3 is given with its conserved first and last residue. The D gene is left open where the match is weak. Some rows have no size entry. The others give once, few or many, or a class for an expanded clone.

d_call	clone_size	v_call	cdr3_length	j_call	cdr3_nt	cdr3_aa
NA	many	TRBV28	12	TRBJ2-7	TGTGCCAGCAGTTTTCAGGGGTGGGAGCAGTACTTC	CASSFQGWEQYF
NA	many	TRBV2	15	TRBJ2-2	TGTGCCAGCAGTGAAAGGGGAAACATCGCCGGGGAGCTGTTTTTT	CASSERGNIAGELFF
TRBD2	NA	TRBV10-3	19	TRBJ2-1	TGTGCCATCAGTGAGATACTAGCGGGGGCCCAGAGCTCCTACAATGAGCAGTTCTTC	CAISEILAGAQSSYNEQFF
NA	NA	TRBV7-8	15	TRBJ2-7	TGTGCCAGCAGCTTAGGCCTGACAGGGGAGGGCGAGCAGTACTTC	CASSLGLTGEGEQYF
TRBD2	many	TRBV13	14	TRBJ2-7	TGTGCCAGCAGCCTAGCGGGGCGATCCTACGAGCAGTACTTC	CASSLAGRSYEQYF
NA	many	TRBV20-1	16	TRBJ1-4	TGCAGTGCTAGACCCCGGCGCAGATCAACTAATGAAAAACTGTTTTTT	CSARPRRRSTNEKLFF
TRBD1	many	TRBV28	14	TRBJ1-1	TGTGCCAGCAGTGAGCCAGGGGGTGAGACTGAAGCTTTCTTT	CASSEPGGETEAFF
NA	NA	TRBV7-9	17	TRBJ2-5	TGTGCCAGCAGCTTAAGGGGGAAGGGGGGTCAGCAAGAGACCCAGTACTTC	CASSLRGKGGQQETQYF
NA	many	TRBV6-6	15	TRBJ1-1	TGTGCCAGCAGTTACTCGAAGTGGGGGAGGCCTGAAGCTTTCTTT	CASSYSKWGRPEAFF
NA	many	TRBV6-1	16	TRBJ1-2	TGTGCCAGCAGTGAAAGCCACATCCCGAACGGGTATGGCTACACCTTC	CASSESHIPNGYGYTF
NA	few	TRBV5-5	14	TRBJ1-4	TGTGCCAGCAGACGTCCTGGAGGGGATGAAAAACTGTTTTTT	CASRRPGGDEKLFF
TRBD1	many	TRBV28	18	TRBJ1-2	TGTGCCAGCAGTTTCAACCGGGACAGGATCACCCCTAACTATGGCTACACCTTC	CASSFNRDRITPNYGYTF
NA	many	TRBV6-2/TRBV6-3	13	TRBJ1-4	TGTGCCAGCTCGAACAGTGCCTATGAAAAACTGTTTTTT	CASSNSAYEKLFF
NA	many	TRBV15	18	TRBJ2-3	TGTGCCACCAGCAGAGAAGATCAGTCGGGCGGGGCCGGAGATACGCAGTATTTT	CATSREDQSGGAGDTQYF
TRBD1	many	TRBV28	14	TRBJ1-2	TGTGCCAGCAGTTCACGACAGGGGAACTATGGCTACACCTTC	CASSSRQGNYGYTF
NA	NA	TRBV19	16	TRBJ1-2	TGTGCCAGTAGTGCGATCAACATGGGCGCTGTCTATTGCTACACCTTC	CASSAINMGAVYCYTF
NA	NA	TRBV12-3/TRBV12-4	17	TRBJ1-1	TGTGCCAGCAGTAAAGCCTATCGGGACACTCCGAACACTGAAGCTTTCTTT	CASSKAYRDTPNTEAFF
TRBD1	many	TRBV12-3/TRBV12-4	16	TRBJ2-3	TGTGCCAGCAGTTACGGACAGGGCCCTAGCACAGATACGCAGTATTTT	CASSYGQGPSTDTQYF
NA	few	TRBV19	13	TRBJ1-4	TGTGCCAGTAGCTCCCGAAGTAATGAAAAACTGTTTTTT	CASSSRSNEKLFF
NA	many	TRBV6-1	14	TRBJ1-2	TGTGCCAGCAGTGACGGGATTACTAACTATGGCTACACCTTC	CASSDGITNYGYTF
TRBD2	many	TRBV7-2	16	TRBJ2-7	TGTGCCAGCAGCAAGGGACTAGCGGGGCAAACCTACGAGCAGTACTTC	CASSKGLAGQTYEQYF
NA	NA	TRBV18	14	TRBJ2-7	TGTGCCAGCTCCCCGGCAAGAGGTGCGGGGGAGCAGTACTTC	CASSPARGAGEQYF
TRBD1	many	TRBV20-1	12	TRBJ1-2	TGCAGCGCTCGGACAGGGCCTCTTGGCTACACCTTC	CSARTGPLGYTF
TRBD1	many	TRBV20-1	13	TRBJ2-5	TGCAGTGCTAGAAGACAGGGTATGGAGACCCAGTACTTC	CSARRQGMETQYF
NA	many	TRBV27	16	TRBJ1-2	TGTGCCAGCAGTTTATCGGCCCACAGGGCTAACTATGGCTACACCTTC	CASSLSAHRANYGYTF
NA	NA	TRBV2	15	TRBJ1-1	TGTGCCAGCCAAGCAGGGGTTCAAGGGAACACTGAAGCTTTCTTT	CASQAGVQGNTEAFF
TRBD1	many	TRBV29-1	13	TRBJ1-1	TGCAGCGCGAGAGGACAGGGGATGGTTGAAGCTTTCTTT	CSARGQGMVEAFF
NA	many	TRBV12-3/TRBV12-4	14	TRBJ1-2	TGTGCCAGCAGTTTACTTCCCCCCCCCGGGGGCTACACCTTC	CASSLLPPPGGYTF
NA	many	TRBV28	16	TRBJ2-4	TGTGCCAGCAGTTTAGGGGGGCCGGGGGCCAAAAACATTCAGTACTTC	CASSLGGPGAKNIQYF
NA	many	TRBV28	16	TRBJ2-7	TGTGCCAGCAGTTTGTTTTCAGGGGTGAAAACCTACGAGCAGTACTTC	CASSLFSGVKTYEQYF
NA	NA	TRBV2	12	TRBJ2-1	TGTGCCAGCAGTGAATTAGCCTATGAGCAGTTCTTC	CASSELAYEQFF
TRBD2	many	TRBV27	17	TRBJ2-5	TGTGCCAGCAGTTTATTCCCTAGCGGGGGGCCAGGGGAGACCCAGTACTTC	CASSLFPSGGPGETQYF
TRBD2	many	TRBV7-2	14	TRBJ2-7	TGTGCCAGCAGCTTAGAGTCTAGCGGGTTGGAGCAGTACTTC	CASSLESSGLEQYF
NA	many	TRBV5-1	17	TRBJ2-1	TGCGCCAGCAGTCTAATAGACAGCTGGCCTTCTTACAATGAGCAGTTCTTC	CASSLIDSWPSYNEQFF
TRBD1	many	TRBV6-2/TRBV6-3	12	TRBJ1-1	TGTGCCACCAAGACAGGGTATGCTGAAGCTTTCTTT	CATKTGYAEAFF
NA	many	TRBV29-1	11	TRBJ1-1	TGCAGCGTTGATGTAGGAAGAGGAGCTTTCTTT	CSVDVGRGAFF
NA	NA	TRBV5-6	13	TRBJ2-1	TGTGCCAGCAGCTTTACAGGGAGCAATGAGCAGTTCTTC	CASSFTGSNEQFF
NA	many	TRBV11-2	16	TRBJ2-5	TGTGCCAGCAGCTTATTGATGGATCTATTCCAAGAGACCCAGTACTTC	CASSLLMDLFQETQYF
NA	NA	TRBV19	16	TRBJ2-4	TGTGCCAGTAGTATGCGCCGGGGAGGAGACAAAAACATTCAGTACTTC	CASSMRRGGDKNIQYF
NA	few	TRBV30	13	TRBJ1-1	TGTGCCTGGACAGACGGAATGAACACTGAAGCTTTCTTT	CAWTDGMNTEAFF
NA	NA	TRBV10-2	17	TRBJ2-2	TGCGCCAGCAGTGCCCCACCGACAACTTCGAACACCGGGGAGCTGTTTTTT	CASSAPPTTSNTGELFF
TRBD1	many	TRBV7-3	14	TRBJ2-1	TGTGCCAGCAGGGGGACAGGGTCCTACAATGAGCAGTTCTTC	CASRGTGSYNEQFF
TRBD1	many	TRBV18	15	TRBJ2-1	TGTGCCAGCTCACCTTCCCGGGACAGGGTTAATGAGCAGTTCTTC	CASSPSRDRVNEQFF
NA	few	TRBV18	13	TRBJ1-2	TGTGCCAGCTCACCGGGACACAACTATGGCTACACCTTC	CASSPGHNYGYTF
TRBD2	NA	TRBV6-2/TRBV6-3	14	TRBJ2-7	TGTGCCAGCACACCACCGGGACTAGACTACGAGCAGTACTTC	CASTPPGLDYEQYF
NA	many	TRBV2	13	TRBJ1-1	TGTGCCAGCAGTGAAGAAGGGAACACTGAAGCTTTCTTT	CASSEEGNTEAFF
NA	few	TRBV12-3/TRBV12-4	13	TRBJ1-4	TGTGCCAGCAGTTTAAGTATGAGTGAAAAACTGTTTTTT	CASSLSMSEKLFF
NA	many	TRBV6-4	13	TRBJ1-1	TGTGCCAGCAGTCAGGGTAGGGGCACTGAAGCTTTCTTT	CASSQGRGTEAFF
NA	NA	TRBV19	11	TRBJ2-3	TGTGCCAGTAGTAGAGGAGATACGCAGTGTTTT	CASSRGDTQCF
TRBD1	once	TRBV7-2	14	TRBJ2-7	TGTGCCAGCAGCTGGGGGACAGGGCCCTACGAGCAGTACTTC	CASSWGTGPYEQYF
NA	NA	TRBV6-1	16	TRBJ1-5	TGTGCCAGCAGTGAAGCGCTGGGGCAGTTCAATCAGCCCCAGCATTTT	CASSEALGQFNQPQHF
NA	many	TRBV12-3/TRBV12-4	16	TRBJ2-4	TGTGCCAGCAGTCTTGATACGATATTGGCCAAAAACATTCAGTACTTC	CASSLDTILAKNIQYF
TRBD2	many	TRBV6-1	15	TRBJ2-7	TGTGCCAGCAGTGAATTCCGGGGGGGAGGCTACGAGCAGTACTTC	CASSEFRGGGYEQYF
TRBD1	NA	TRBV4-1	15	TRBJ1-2	TGCGCCAGCAGCCATCTTTTAGACAGGGGATATGGCTACACCTTC	CASSHLLDRGYGYTF
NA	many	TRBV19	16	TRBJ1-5	TGTGCCAGTACCTTCGGCAGGGATGCAAGCAATCAGCCCCAGCATTTT	CASTFGRDASNQPQHF
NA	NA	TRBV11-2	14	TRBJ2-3	TGTGCCAGCAGCTTCAGCGGGCTGGCAGATACGCAGTATTTT	CASSFSGLADTQYF
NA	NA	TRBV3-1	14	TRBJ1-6	TGTGCCAGCAGCCAAGGGCCAGGGGAATCACCCCTCCACTTT	CASSQGPGESPLHF